These T cell receptor beta chains were read from a single sample in a study of response to subunit inactivated influenza vaccine. TCRdb reprocessed the RT-PCR reads with MiXCR, giving one entry per CDR3 protein. This table holds around 480,000 distinct CDR3 sequences, approximately 9.9% found once. The sample consisted of PBMCs from blood, taken roughly 46 days after vaccination. These TCRs come from a man aged 50-60 years who received an inactivated influenza vaccine. Both conserved end residues are part of each CDR3. A D gene is named only where the DNA matches it firmly. A clone size is listed for some rows: how often the clone was seen (once, few, many), or a class if it is expanded.

CDR3 length	clone size	J gene	V gene	D gene	CDR3 DNA	CDR3 protein
13	NA	TRBJ1-2	TRBV20-1	TRBD1	TGCAGTGCTGGGACAGGGCAGAACTATGGCTACACCTTC	CSAGTGQNYGYTF
15	few	TRBJ2-3	TRBV20-1	NA	TGCAGTGCTAGTATAGAGTGGCAGGGGCGGGTTACGCAGTATTTT	CSASIEWQGRVTQYF
20	few	TRBJ2-6	TRBV11-1	TRBD2	TGTGCCAGCAGCACTGGACTAGCGGGAGGGCCAGGCTCTGGGGCCAACGTCCTGACTTTC	CASSTGLAGGPGSGANVLTF
15	few	TRBJ2-2	TRBV7-2	NA	TGTGCCAGCAGCCAGGGGGGACTGAACACCGGGGAGCTGTTTTTT	CASSQGGLNTGELFF
17	few	TRBJ1-3	TRBV6-5	NA	TGTGCCAGCAGTTACTTCGGGGACTCAGGCCCTGGAAACACCATATATTTT	CASSYFGDSGPGNTIYF
16	NA	TRBJ2-3	TRBV6-1	TRBD2	TGTGCCAGCAGCCCGGGACTAGCGGGGTTAGCAGATACGCAGTATTTT	CASSPGLAGLADTQYF
15	many	TRBJ2-7	TRBV10-3	TRBD2	TGTGCCATCAGTGAACTAGCGGGGGTCTCCTACGAGCAGTACTTC	CAISELAGVSYEQYF
13	many	TRBJ2-1	TRBV20-1	NA	TGCAGTGCTAGTACCGGGATCGGCAATGAGCAGTTCTTC	CSASTGIGNEQFF
18	NA	TRBJ2-7	TRBV21-1	NA	TGTGCCAGCAGCAAATCGCCACAATTGGTACAGGGCCCCTACGAGCAGTACTTC	CASSKSPQLVQGPYEQYF
13	few	TRBJ2-2	TRBV6-1	NA	TGTGCCAGCTCCCTCCGCGGGAACGGGGAGCTGTTTTTT	CASSLRGNGELFF
19	NA	TRBJ2-1	TRBV10-3	TRBD2	TGTGCCATCAGTGATAGGGTTGGGACTAGCGGTTCTTCCTACAATGAGCAGTTCTTC	CAISDRVGTSGSSYNEQFF
16	NA	TRBJ2-3	TRBV9	TRBD1	TGTGCCAGCAGCGCTTTACAGGGGGCCTTCACAGATACGCAGTATTTT	CASSALQGAFTDTQYF
15	NA	TRBJ1-3	TRBV10-3	NA	TGTGCCATCAGTCAAGGTGTGAGCTCTGGAAACACCATATATTTT	CAISQGVSSGNTIYF
14	few	TRBJ1-5	TRBV27	NA	TGTGCCAGCAGCAACTGGGGGGCGAATCAGCCCCAGCATTTT	CASSNWGANQPQHF
13	few	TRBJ1-2	TRBV29-1	NA	TGCAGCGTTGGGGACCGCAGAAGGGGTGGCTACACCTTC	CSVGDRRRGGYTF
15	few	TRBJ2-6	TRBV20-1	NA	TGCAGTGCTAGCACGGGACAATCCGGGGCCAACGTCCTGACTTTC	CSASTGQSGANVLTF
16	few	TRBJ2-5	TRBV10-2	NA	TGCGCCAGCACCCCCATCTTTGGGGAGGAGAGGGAGACCCAGTACTTC	CASTPIFGEERETQYF
13	few	TRBJ2-1	TRBV20-1	NA	TGCAGTGCGGAGGATAGCGGACGGGGTGAGCAGTTCTTC	CSAEDSGRGEQFF
12	few	TRBJ2-1	TRBV12-3/TRBV12-4	NA	TGTGCCAGCAGATTGGGCCCGGGGCCGCAGTTCTTC	CASRLGPGPQFF
18	NA	TRBJ2-3	TRBV28	NA	TGTGCCAGCAGCTTTTCCTTCCGAAGTCCCGTAGAGGCAGATACGCAGTATTTT	CASSFSFRSPVEADTQYF
14	few	TRBJ2-3	TRBV7-6	NA	TGTGCCAGCAGCCCCCGCCTGGCATCCGATACGCAGTATTTT	CASSPRLASDTQYF
13	many	TRBJ2-1	TRBV7-3	NA	TGTGCCAGCAGCCCATGGGGGCTCAATGAGCAGTTCTTC	CASSPWGLNEQFF
15	many	TRBJ2-7	TRBV7-2	NA	TGTGCCAGCAGCTTAGATTCCCGGAGTACCTACGAGCAGTACTTC	CASSLDSRSTYEQYF
17	NA	TRBJ1-6	TRBV7-2	NA	TGTGCCAGCAGCTCACGAGGGACGGGCAGACCCAATTCACCCCTCCACTTT	CASSSRGTGRPNSPLHF
14	NA	TRBJ2-5	TRBV20-1	NA	TGCAGTGCTAGAGGCGGGCAGGGTGGGGAGACCCAGTACTTC	CSARGGQGGETQYF
17	many	TRBJ2-1	TRBV7-3	TRBD1	TGTGCCAGCAGCCCACCCCTCGGGACAGGGGATGGTAATGAGCAGTTCTTC	CASSPPLGTGDGNEQFF
14	NA	TRBJ2-7	TRBV5-1	TRBD2	TGCGCCAGCAGCTCGGGACTAGCGGGGTCCGAGCAGTACTTC	CASSSGLAGSEQYF
14	few	TRBJ2-7	TRBV9	NA	TGTGCCAGCAGCGCCCCGGGGGTGTCCTACGAGCAGTACTTC	CASSAPGVSYEQYF